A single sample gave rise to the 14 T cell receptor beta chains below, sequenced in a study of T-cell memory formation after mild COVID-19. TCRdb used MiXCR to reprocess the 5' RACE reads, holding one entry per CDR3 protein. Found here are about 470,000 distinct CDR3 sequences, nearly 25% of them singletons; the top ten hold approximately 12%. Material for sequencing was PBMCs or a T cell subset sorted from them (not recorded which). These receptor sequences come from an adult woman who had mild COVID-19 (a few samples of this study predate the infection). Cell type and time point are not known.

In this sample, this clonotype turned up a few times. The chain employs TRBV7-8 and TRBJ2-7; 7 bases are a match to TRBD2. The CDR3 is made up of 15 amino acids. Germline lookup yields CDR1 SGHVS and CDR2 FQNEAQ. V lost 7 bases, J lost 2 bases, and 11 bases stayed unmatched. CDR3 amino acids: CASTFGSSGTYEQYF. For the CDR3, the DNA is TGTGCCAGCACCTTTGGGAGCAGCGGGACCTACGAGCAGTACTTC.

The CDR3 loop is CASSSPVNNEQFF. The DNA of the CDR3 is TGTGCCAGCAGCTCCCCCGTGAACAATGAGCAGTTCTTC. This chain links TRBV7-2 with TRBJ2-1, with D hard to call. The CDR3 is 13 amino acids. V dropped 4 bases and J dropped 5 bases, with 9 bases sitting between them. Germline V gene data show CDR1 as SGHTA and CDR2 as FQGNSA.

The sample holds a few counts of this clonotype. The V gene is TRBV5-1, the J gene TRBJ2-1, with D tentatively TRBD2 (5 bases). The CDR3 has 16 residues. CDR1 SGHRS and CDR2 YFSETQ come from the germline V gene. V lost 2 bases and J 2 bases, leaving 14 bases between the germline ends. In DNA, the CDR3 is TGCGCCAGCAGCTTTTCGAGGAGCGGAGCCTACAATGAGCAGTTCTTC. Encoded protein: CASSFSRSGAYNEQFF.

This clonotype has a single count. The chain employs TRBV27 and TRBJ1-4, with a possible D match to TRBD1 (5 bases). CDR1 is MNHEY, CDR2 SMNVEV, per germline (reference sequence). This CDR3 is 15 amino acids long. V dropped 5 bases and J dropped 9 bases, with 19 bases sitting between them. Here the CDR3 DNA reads TGTGCCAGCAGTACGTGGGACGGAACGGTGAAAAAACTGTTTTTT. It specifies CASSTWDGTVKKLFF.

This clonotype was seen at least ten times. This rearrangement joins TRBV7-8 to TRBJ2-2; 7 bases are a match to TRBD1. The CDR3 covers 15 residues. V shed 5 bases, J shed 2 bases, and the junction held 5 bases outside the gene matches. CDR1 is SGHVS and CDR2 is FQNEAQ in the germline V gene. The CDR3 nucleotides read TGTGCCAGCAGCGTTCGGGACAGTAACACCGGGGAGCTGTTTTTT. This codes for CASSVRDSNTGELFF.

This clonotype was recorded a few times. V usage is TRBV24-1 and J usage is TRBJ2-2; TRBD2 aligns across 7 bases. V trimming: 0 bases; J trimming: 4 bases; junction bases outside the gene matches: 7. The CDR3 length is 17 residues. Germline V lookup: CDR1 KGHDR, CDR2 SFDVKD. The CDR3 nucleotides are TGTGCCACCAGTGATTTGAAGTTCGGGGGGAGCACCGGGGAGCTGTTTTTT. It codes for CATSDLKFGGSTGELFF.

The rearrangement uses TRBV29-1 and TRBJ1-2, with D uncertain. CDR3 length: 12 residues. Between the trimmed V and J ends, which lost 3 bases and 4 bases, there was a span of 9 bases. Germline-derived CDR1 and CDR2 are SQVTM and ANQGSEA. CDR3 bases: TGCAGCGTTGAGTTGGGTGGCTATGGCTACACCTTC. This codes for CSVELGGYGYTF.

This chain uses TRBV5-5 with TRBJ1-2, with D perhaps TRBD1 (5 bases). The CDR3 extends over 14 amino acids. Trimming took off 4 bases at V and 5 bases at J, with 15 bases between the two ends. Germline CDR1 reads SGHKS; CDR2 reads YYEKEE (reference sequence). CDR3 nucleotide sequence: TGTGCCAGCAGCACCGGTTCGGAGGGGTATGGCTACACCTTC. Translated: CASSTGSEGYGYTF.

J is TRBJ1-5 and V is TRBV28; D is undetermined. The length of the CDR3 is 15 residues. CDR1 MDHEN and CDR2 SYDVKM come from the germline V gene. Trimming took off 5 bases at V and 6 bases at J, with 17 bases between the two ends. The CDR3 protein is CASSEGRGVSQPQHF. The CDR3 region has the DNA TGTGCCAGCAGTGAGGGTCGGGGTGTTAGTCAGCCCCAGCATTTT.

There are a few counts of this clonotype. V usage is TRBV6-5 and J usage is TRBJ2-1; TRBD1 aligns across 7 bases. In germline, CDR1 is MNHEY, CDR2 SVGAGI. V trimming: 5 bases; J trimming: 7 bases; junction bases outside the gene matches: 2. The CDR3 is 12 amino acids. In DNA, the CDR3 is TGTGCCAGCAGTACGACAGGGAATGAGCAGTTCTTC. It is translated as CASSTTGNEQFF.

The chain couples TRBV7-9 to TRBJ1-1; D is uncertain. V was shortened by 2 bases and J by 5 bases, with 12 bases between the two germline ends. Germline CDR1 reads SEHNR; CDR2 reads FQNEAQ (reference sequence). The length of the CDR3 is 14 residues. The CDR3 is CASSLLGKATEAFF. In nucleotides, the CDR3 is TGTGCCAGCAGCTTACTGGGGAAAGCGACTGAAGCTTTCTTT.

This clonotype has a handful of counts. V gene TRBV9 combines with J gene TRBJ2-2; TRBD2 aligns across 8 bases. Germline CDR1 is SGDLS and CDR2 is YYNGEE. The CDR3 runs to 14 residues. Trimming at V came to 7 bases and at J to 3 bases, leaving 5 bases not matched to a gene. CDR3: CASGSSGDTGELFF. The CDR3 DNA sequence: TGTGCCAGCGGGAGTAGCGGGGACACCGGGGAGCTGTTTTTT.

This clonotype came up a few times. The CDR3 here is CASSYPGWTSGGTDTQYF. CDR3 nucleotides: TGTGCCAGCAGTTACCCCGGATGGACTAGCGGGGGCACAGATACGCAGTATTTT. The chain has TRBV6-2 or TRBV6-3 and TRBJ2-3; 12 bases agree with TRBD2. The germline V gene has CDR1 MNHEY and CDR2 SVGEGT. CDR3 size: 18 residues. The V gene end was trimmed by 2 bases and the J gene end by 1 base; junction bases not matched to a gene: 7.

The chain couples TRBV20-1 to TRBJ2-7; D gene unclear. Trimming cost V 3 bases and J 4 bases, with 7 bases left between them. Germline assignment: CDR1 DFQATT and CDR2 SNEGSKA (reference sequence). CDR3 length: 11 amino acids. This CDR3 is CSASTPYEQYF. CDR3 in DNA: TGCAGTGCTAGCACACCATACGAGCAGTACTTC.